A single sample is the source of the 26 T cell receptor beta chains below, sequenced in a study of T cells after yellow fever vaccination. A single record per CDR3 protein comes from TCRdb applying MiXCR to the 5' RACE reads. The sample yields roughly 96,000 distinct CDR3 sequences, almost 9% seen once. Sequencing used CD8+ T cells not binding an NS4B(214-222) dextramer, sorted from PBMCs, obtained approximately 16 days after the first yellow fever vaccination. The receptors were sampled from a man younger than 30 who received the YFV17D yellow fever vaccine.

The V call is TRBV10-3, the J call TRBJ2-7; D not resolved. There are 14 residues in the CDR3. V was clipped by 0 bases and J by 1 base, with 7 bases between them. The germline V gene encodes CDR1 ENHRY and CDR2 SYGVKD. The CDR3 bases are TGTGCCATCAGTGAGTCGGGCAGTTCCTACGAGCAGTACTTC. Amino acids: CAISESGSSYEQYF.

This clonotype has a handful of counts. V usage is TRBV5-1 and J usage is TRBJ2-2; 8 bases map to TRBD1. Germline loops: CDR1 SGHRS, CDR2 YFSETQ. Trimming cost V 4 bases and J 8 bases; bases outside gene matches: 4. The CDR3 is made up of 13 amino acids. CDR3 coding DNA: TGCGCCAGCAGCCCGCAGGGGGCTGGGGAGCTGTTTTTT. Its translation is CASSPQGAGELFF.

This clonotype was seen many times. The gene calls are TRBV18 and TRBJ1-5, with no clear D. V gave up 4 bases and J gave up 9 bases, with 10 bases separating them. The germline gives CDR1 KGHSH, CDR2 LQKENI. The CDR3 is 12 residues long. The CDR3 protein is CASSQNLRPQHF. CDR3 coding DNA: TGTGCCAGCTCACAAAACCTGAGGCCCCAGCATTTT.

In this sample, this clonotype turned up a few times. The chain links TRBV27 to TRBJ1-1; tentative D call: TRBD1 (5 bases). V lost 4 bases to trimming and J lost 3 bases, with 9 bases between them. The CDR3 runs 13 residues. Germline V gene sequence: CDR1 MNHEY, CDR2 SMNVEV (reference sequence). CDR3 coding DNA: TGTGCCAGCAGTTGGGGGGGGGACACTGAAGCTTTCTTT. Translating gives CASSWGGDTEAFF.

This clonotype was seen a handful of times. The chain employs TRBV4-1 and TRBJ2-1, with 7 bases identical to TRBD1. The V gene's germline CDR1 is MGHRA and CDR2 YSYEKL. The CDR3 extends over 19 amino acids. V was pared by 3 bases and J by 4 bases, with 18 bases of the junction left unmatched. CDR3 DNA: TGCGCCAGCAGCCATATACTCCTCAGGCACCCGGGACAGTACAATGAGCAGTTCTTC. Encoded protein: CASSHILLRHPGQYNEQFF.

The table lists this clonotype with a few counts. V is TRBV12-3 or TRBV12-4 and J is TRBJ2-1; D is undetermined. This CDR3 has 12 amino acids. Trimming cost V 6 bases and J 12 bases, with 15 bases left between them. The CDR3 DNA reads TGTGCCAGCAGCCCTGTCCCGAACGGGCAGTTCTTC. This translates into CASSPVPNGQFF.

This clonotype was seen ten or more times. This chain uses TRBV6-2 or TRBV6-3 with TRBJ1-4; maybe TRBD1 (5 bases). The germline V and J ends were trimmed by 7 bases and 5 bases, with 14 bases remaining between them. The length of the CDR3 is 14 residues. In germline, CDR1 is MNHEY, CDR2 SVGEGT. The CDR3 is CASTPGRENEKLFF. In DNA, the CDR3 is TGTGCCAGCACCCCGGGACGTGAGAATGAAAAACTGTTTTTT.

V gene TRBV7-6 combines with J gene TRBJ2-3; D gene ambiguous. Trimming left V 3 bases short and J 0 bases short, with 16 bases between. Germline CDR1 SGHVS, CDR2 FNYEAQ. This CDR3 is built from 17 residues. The CDR3 DNA sequence: TGTGCCAGCAGCTTGTCTCTTGACTCCTATAGCACAGATACGCAGTATTTT. As protein: CASSLSLDSYSTDTQYF.

This clonotype was seen a handful of times. J is TRBJ2-7 and V is TRBV2, with 10 bases matching TRBD1. Per germline, CDR1 SNHLY and CDR2 FYNNEI. The CDR3 contains 15 residues. V was pared by 6 bases and J by 0 bases, with 5 bases of the junction left unmatched. The CDR3 DNA follows: TGTGCCAGCAGCGGGGGGACAGGGGCCTCCTACGAGCAGTACTTC. Its translation: CASSGGTGASYEQYF.

This chain connects TRBV20-1 to TRBJ2-3; D unresolved. Deletions cut 4 bases from V and 0 bases from J, with 11 bases between. Germline V lookup: CDR1 DFQATT, CDR2 SNEGSKA (reference sequence). CDR3 length: 14 amino acids. The CDR3 loop reads CSAIGISSTDTQYF. The CDR3 DNA reads TGCAGTGCTATCGGCATATCTAGCACAGATACGCAGTATTTT.

The chain employs TRBV5-1 and TRBJ2-5; TRBD2 aligns across 11 bases. V shed 0 bases and J 5 bases; nucleotides not matched to a gene: 3. The CDR3 totals 15 residues. Germline CDR1 and CDR2: SGHRS and YFSETQ. The CDR3 region has the DNA TGCGCCAGCAGCTTGGAGTCTAGCGGGGGGGAGACCCAGTACTTC. This translates into CASSLESSGGETQYF.

This sequence joins TRBV5-4 and TRBJ1-5; TRBD1 might be the D (5 bases). Germline assignment: CDR1 SGHNT and CDR2 YYREEE (reference sequence). This CDR3 comprises 14 residues. The V gene lost 0 bases and the J gene lost 6 bases, with 10 bases spanning the gap. This CDR3 is CASSLGGGSQPQHF. CDR3 coding DNA: TGTGCCAGCAGCTTGGGGGGGGGTAGTCAGCCCCAGCATTTT.

The rearrangement uses TRBV4-1 and TRBJ1-1; no definite D call. This CDR3 has 18 residues. Germline loops: CDR1 MGHRA, CDR2 YSYEKL. The V gene lost 0 bases and the J gene lost 0 bases, with 17 bases spanning the gap. The CDR3 reads CASSQDVWEGIMNTEAFF. The CDR3 coding sequence is TGCGCCAGCAGCCAAGATGTCTGGGAGGGCATCATGAACACTGAAGCTTTCTTT.

This chain connects TRBV20-1 to TRBJ1-3, with no clear D. Germline CDR1 DFQATT, CDR2 SNEGSKA (reference sequence). Trimming removed 3 bases at V and 6 bases at J, with 12 bases between. The CDR3 has 13 residues. The CDR3 DNA follows: TGCAGTGCTAGGGCGGCGAACGAAAACACCATATATTTT. Protein sequence: CSARAANENTIYF.

This clonotype was observed many times. This chain links TRBV27 with TRBJ2-5; D ambiguous. Germline loops: CDR1 MNHEY, CDR2 SMNVEV (reference sequence). This CDR3 is built from 11 residues. Trimming pared 8 bases from V and 4 bases from J, leaving 8 bases between. The CDR3 loop reads CASRTRETQYF. CDR3 DNA: TGTGCCAGCCGAACAAGAGAGACCCAGTACTTC.

The V gene is TRBV10-3, the J gene TRBJ1-3; D is unclear. CDR3 size: 16 residues. Trimming took 3 bases from V and 0 from J, leaving 12 bases between them. In germline, CDR1 is ENHRY, CDR2 SYGVKD. CDR3 sequence: CAISDPRATSGNTIYF. The DNA of the CDR3 is TGTGCCATCAGTGATCCGCGGGCGACCTCTGGAAACACCATATATTTT.

The V and J genes are TRBV19 and TRBJ1-2; tentatively, D is TRBD1 (5 bases). Germline CDR1 and CDR2: LNHDA and SQIVND (reference sequence). Deletions cut 5 bases from V and 8 bases from J, with 18 bases between. The CDR3 is 14 amino acids. The DNA of the CDR3 is TGTGCCAGTAGTGTCGGGACTTCGTACAGAGGCTACACCTTC. This translates into CASSVGTSYRGYTF. The full variable domain, in which reference TRBV19 and TRBJ1-2 provide the parts outside the CDR3, is DGGITQSPKYLFRKEGQNVTLSCEQNLNHDAMYWYRQDPGQGLRLIYYSQIVNDFQKGDIAEGYSVSREKKESFPLTVTSAQKNPTAFYLCASSVGTSYRGYTFGSGTRLTVV.

This sequence joins TRBV28 and TRBJ1-1; possibly TRBD1 for D (6 bases). Trimming removed 3 bases at V and 1 base at J, with 9 bases between. This CDR3 is built from 14 residues. CDR1 and CDR2 (germline): MDHEN, SYDVKM. The CDR3 loop is CASSLTGTNTEAFF. CDR3 DNA sequence: TGTGCCAGCAGTTTGACAGGAACGAACACTGAAGCTTTCTTT.

V is TRBV12-3 or TRBV12-4 and J is TRBJ2-1; 10 bases map to TRBD2. This CDR3 is built from 17 residues. With V trimmed by 6 bases and J by 5 bases, 13 bases remained unmatched. The CDR3 is CASSPPGAGGGNNEQFF. The CDR3 nucleotides read TGTGCCAGCAGCCCCCCGGGAGCGGGGGGGGGCAACAATGAGCAGTTCTTC.

This sequence joins TRBV15 and TRBJ1-2; D is ambiguous. CDR3 length equals 14 residues. The V end was cut by 4 bases, the J end by 4 bases, with 13 bases between. Germline V gene lookup returns CDR1 LNHNV and CDR2 YYDKDF (reference sequence). CDR3 amino acids: CATSKKTYGYGYTF. In DNA form, the CDR3 reads TGTGCCACCAGCAAAAAAACCTACGGCTATGGCTACACCTTC.

The chain recombines TRBV20-1 with TRBJ2-2, with a possible D match to TRBD1 (5 bases). Germline V gene lookup returns CDR1 DFQATT and CDR2 SNEGSKA (reference sequence). With 0 bases removed from V and 7 bases from J, the gap between germline ends came to 15 bases. This CDR3 is 15 amino acids long. In DNA, the CDR3 is TGCAGTGCTAGAGAAACGGAGCGAACAGGCGGGGAGCTGTTTTTT. This gives the protein CSARETERTGGELFF.

The gene calls are TRBV12-3 or TRBV12-4 and TRBJ2-3; TRBD2 aligns across 10 bases. The CDR3 contains 16 residues. The ends lost 3 bases at V and 3 bases at J; junction bases unmatched: 6. The CDR3 DNA is TGTGCCAGCAGTTTGGCTAGCGGGGGACTAACAGATACGCAGTATTTT. This translates into CASSLASGGLTDTQYF.

This clonotype was counted between two and nine times. This chain connects TRBV7-8 to TRBJ1-1, with 7 positions matching TRBD1. Germline CDR1 reads SGHVS; CDR2 reads FQNEAQ. V was clipped by 3 bases and J by 4 bases; unmatched bases: 5. The CDR3 is made up of 14 amino acids. CDR3 in amino acids: CASSFHRGITEAFF. For the CDR3, the DNA is TGTGCCAGCAGCTTCCACAGGGGAATCACTGAAGCTTTCTTT.

In this sample, this clonotype turned up a few times. The chain carries TRBV5-1 and TRBJ2-7; D remains ambiguous. The CDR3 is 11 amino acids. Trimming took 7 bases from V and 1 from J, leaving 6 bases between them. From germline, CDR1 is SGHRS and CDR2 YFSETQ. DNA of the CDR3: TGCGCCAGCCGGAATTCCTACGAGCAGTACTTC. The encoded protein is CASRNSYEQYF. The variable domain in full, completed from reference TRBV5-1 and TRBJ2-7, reads KAGVTQTPRYLIKTRGQQVTLSCSPISGHRSVSWYQQTPGQGLQFLFEYFSETQRNKGNFPGRFSGRQFSNSRSEMNVSTLELGDSALYLCASRNSYEQYFGPGTRLTVT.

This clonotype has more than one count but fewer than ten. This chain joins TRBV29-1 and TRBJ2-5; D remains unclear. Germline V CDR1 and CDR2: SQVTM, ANQGSEA. This CDR3 spans 13 amino acids. V lost 3 bases and J lost 2, with 10 bases in between. DNA for the CDR3: TGCAGCGTTGAGATAGGCTTACAAGAGACCCAGTACTTC. Translation: CSVEIGLQETQYF. The variable domain in full, with the rest retrieved from reference TRBV29-1 and TRBJ2-5, is SAVISQKPSRDICQRGTSLTIQCQVDSQVTMMFWYRQQPGQSLTLIATANQGSEATYESGFVIDKFPISRPNLTFSTLTVSNMSPEDSSIYLCSVEIGLQETQYFGPGTRLLVL.

This clonotype was detected ten times or more. The gene calls are TRBV5-4 and TRBJ2-7, with D perhaps matching TRBD1 (6 bases). Germline V gene lookup returns CDR1 SGHNT and CDR2 YYREEE (reference sequence). Trimming removed 6 bases at V and 2 bases at J, with 12 bases between. The CDR3 consists of 13 residues. In nucleotides, the CDR3 is TGTGCCAGCACCAATACAGGGACCTACGAGCAGTACGTC. Its protein is CASTNTGTYEQYV.